The clone carrying this T cell receptor beta chain came up a few times. V gave up 1 base and J gave up 2 bases, with 11 bases separating them. Germline V gene sequence: CDR1 SGHRS, CDR2 YFSETQ. The CDR3 is 15 residues long. The data derive from a study of response to subunit inactivated influenza vaccine. TCRdb re-analysed the RT-PCR reads in MiXCR, keeping a single row per CDR3 protein. The sample has about 300,000 distinct CDR3 sequences, 22% seen once; the top ten hold around 10%. The chain is built from TRBV5-1 and TRBJ2-3; the D is unclear. The sequence derives from a man aged 50-75 years who received an inactivated influenza vaccine. This sample comprised PBMCs from blood, obtained about 20 months after vaccination. The CDR3 nucleotides read TGCGCCAGCAGCTTGATGACCACGTTCACAGATACGCAGTATTTT. It specifies CASSLMTTFTDTQYF.